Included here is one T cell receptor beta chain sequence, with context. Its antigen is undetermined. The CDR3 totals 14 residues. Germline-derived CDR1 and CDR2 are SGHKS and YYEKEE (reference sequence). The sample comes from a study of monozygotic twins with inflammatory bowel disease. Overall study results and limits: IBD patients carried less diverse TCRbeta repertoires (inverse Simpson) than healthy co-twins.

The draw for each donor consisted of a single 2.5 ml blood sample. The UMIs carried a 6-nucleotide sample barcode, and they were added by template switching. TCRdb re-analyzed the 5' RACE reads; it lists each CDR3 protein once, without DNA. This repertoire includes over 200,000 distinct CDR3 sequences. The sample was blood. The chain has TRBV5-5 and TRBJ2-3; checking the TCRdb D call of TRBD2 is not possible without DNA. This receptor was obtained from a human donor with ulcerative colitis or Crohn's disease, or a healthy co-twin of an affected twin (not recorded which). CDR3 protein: CASSIRVFQDTQYF.